Listed here is a single T cell receptor (beta chain). This sample was included in a study of T cell responses to AZD1222 COVID-19 vaccine. Method: immunoSEQ multiplex PCR; TCRdb's copy keeps in-frame clones and lacks some. Counted here are just under 85,000 clones, 80% to 90% occurring once; the ten biggest clones make up about 7%. The ends were cut back, 3 bases at V and 1 base at J, with 13 bases in the middle. The length of the CDR3 is 15 residues. Looked up from germline, CDR1 is SGHKS and CDR2 is YYEKEE (reference sequence). This chain links TRBV5-5 with TRBJ1-1, with D perhaps matching TRBD1 (6 bases). The sample consisted of peripheral blood, taken on day 0 of AZD1222 vaccination. This TCR was recovered from an adult in good health. The CDR3 is CASSYRYRENTEAFF. CDR3 bases: TGTGCCAGCAGCTATCGTTACAGGGAGAACACTGAAGCTTTCTTT.